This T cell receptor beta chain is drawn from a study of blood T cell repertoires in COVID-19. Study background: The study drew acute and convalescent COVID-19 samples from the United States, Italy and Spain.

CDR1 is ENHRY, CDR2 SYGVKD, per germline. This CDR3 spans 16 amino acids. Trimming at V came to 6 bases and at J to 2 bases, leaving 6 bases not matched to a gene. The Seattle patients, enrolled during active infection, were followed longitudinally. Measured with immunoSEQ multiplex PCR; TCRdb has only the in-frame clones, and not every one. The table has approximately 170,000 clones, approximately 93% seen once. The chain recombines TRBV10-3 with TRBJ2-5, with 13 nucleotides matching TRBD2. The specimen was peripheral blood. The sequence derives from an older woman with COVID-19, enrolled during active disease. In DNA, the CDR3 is TGTGCCATCAGGACCGGGACTAGCGGGGATCAAGAGACCCAGTACTTC. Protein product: CAIRTGTSGDQETQYF.